This T cell receptor beta chain stems from a study of blood T cell repertoires in COVID-19. As for the study in general: The United States, Italy and Spain were the sources of the acute and convalescent COVID-19 samples. Sample material is recorded as cDNA or gDNA derived from T cells, B-cell-depleted T cells, or PBMCs.

Authors' data handling: Amplifying reference gene primers gave estimates of nucleated cell counts. Clones were sequenced by immunoSEQ multiplex PCR, and TCRdb holds only the in-frame ones, with some missing. D and trimming were read from the DNA, whereas the V and J calls and clone size are those reported in that table. The profile covers under 200,000 clones, with more than 70% appearing a single time and around 2.6% taken by the ten largest. The CDR3 contains 12 residues. Looked up from germline, CDR1 is MDHEN and CDR2 is SYDVKM. With 8 bases removed from V and 7 bases from J, the gap between germline ends came to 14 bases.

The chain employs TRBV28 and TRBJ1-2; tentative D call: TRBD1 (6 bases). The sequencing sample was made of peripheral blood. The sequence derives from a man in his forties with active or convalescent COVID-19. The DNA of the CDR3 is TGTGCCAGCCAGTTACAGGGCGGTGGCTACACCTTC. Protein: CASQLQGGGYTF.